The 5 T cell receptor beta chains reported below all come from one sample, sequenced in a study of OX40 agonist ivuxolimab in advanced cancers. Assay used: immunoSEQ multiplex PCR; TCRdb lists only in-frame clones, some missing. The data hold some 64,000 clones, with 92% observed a single time. The sample here was CD4+ or CD8+ T cells sorted from blood, taken in a trial of the OX40 agonist ivuxolimab. These receptors all stem from an adult with an advanced solid tumor such as melanoma, head and neck, liver or kidney cancer.

The rearrangement links TRBV30 to TRBJ1-6; TRBD1 matches at 9 bases. This CDR3 has 16 amino acids. In germline, CDR1 is GTSNPN, CDR2 SVGIG (reference sequence). The V and J ends lost 5 bases and 2 bases, in that order; junction bases with no gene match: 7. Here the CDR3 reads CAWGTGSRTYNSPLHF. The CDR3, as DNA: TGTGCCTGGGGGACAGGGTCAAGGACCTATAATTCACCCCTCCACTTT. The full variable domain, completed using reference TRBV30 and TRBJ1-6, is SQTIHQWPATLVQPVGSPLSLECTVEGTSNPNLYWYRQAAGRGLQLLFYSVGIGQISSEVPQNLSASRPQDRQFILSSKKLLLSDSGFYLCAWGTGSRTYNSPLHFGNGTRLTVT.

The chain combines TRBV28 with TRBJ2-7, with unresolved D. The V gene's germline CDR1 is MDHEN and CDR2 SYDVKM. V gave up 3 bases and J gave up 6 bases, with 18 bases separating them. The CDR3 is 15 amino acids. CDR3: CASSFSHNTPGEQYF. CDR3 coding DNA: TGTGCCAGCAGTTTCTCCCATAATACGCCGGGCGAGCAGTACTTC.

The CDR3 here is CASSPAHWGSSYEQYF. In DNA, the CDR3 is TGTGCCAGCAGCCCAGCCCACTGGGGCTCATCCTACGAGCAGTACTTC. V usage is TRBV7-9 and J usage is TRBJ2-7, with D maybe TRBD1 (5 bases). Trimming removed 5 bases at V and 1 base at J, with 18 bases between. The CDR3 covers 16 residues. Germline V gives CDR1 SEHNR, CDR2 FQNEAQ (reference sequence).

The chain combines TRBV9 with TRBJ1-2; D is perhaps TRBD1 (6 bases). Per the germline V gene, CDR1 is SGDLS and CDR2 is YYNGEE. The CDR3 contains 14 residues. V lost 0 bases, J lost 8 bases, and 14 bases lay in between. CDR3: CASSVANRAVGYTF. The CDR3 DNA reads TGTGCCAGCAGCGTAGCTAACAGGGCGGTCGGCTACACCTTC. The full variable domain, with the rest looked up from reference TRBV9 and TRBJ1-2, is DSGVTQTPKHLITATGQRVTLRCSPRSGDLSVYWYQQSLDQGLQFLIQYYNGEERAKGNILERFSAQQFPDLHSELNLSSLELGDSALYFCASSVANRAVGYTFGSGTRLTVV.

The chain couples TRBV7-2 to TRBJ1-1; no definite D call. This CDR3 has 15 residues. The V end lost 1 base, the J end lost 0 bases, and 9 bases lay between the germline ends. Germline CDR1 reads SGHTA; CDR2 reads FQGNSA. CDR3 sequence reads: CASSLDAYMNTEAFF. The CDR3, as DNA: TGTGCCAGCAGCTTAGACGCCTACATGAACACTGAAGCTTTCTTT.